The text below deals with one T cell receptor beta chain. The antigen is undetermined. The sample originates from a study of cytomegalovirus exposure and HLA in healthy donors. Whole-study context: Findings of an earlier analysis included around 100 million unique TCR beta sequences from some 180 million T cells.

J lost 0 bases, V lost 1 base, and 0 bases had no gene match. Per germline, CDR1 SGHRS and CDR2 YFSETQ. The CDR3 totals 14 residues. Study-wide points: Later analysis associated a missense DCLRE1C variant with TCR beta V- and J-gene trimming. Later work found that TCR association rates differed between HLA loci; DRB1 had the most and HLA-C the fewest. In an earlier analysis, in around 590 donors, most V segments appeared productive either ~90% or ~30% of the time.

Both 60 Vbeta primers and 13 Jbeta primers went into the PCR. Repertoires were generated with immunoSEQ multiplex PCR, while TCRdb's copy carries only in-frame clones and drops some. The sample contains under 250,000 clones, around 80% of which appear only once. The chain recombines TRBV5-1 with TRBJ2-7; 8 bases match TRBD2. The sequenced sample was PBMCs. The sequence derives from a male donor in good health and CMV-seronegative. This CDR3 reads CASSLSGSSYEQYF. In DNA, the CDR3 is TGCGCCAGCAGCTTGAGCGGGAGCTCCTACGAGCAGTACTTC.